A selection of T cell receptor beta chains follows, all from one sample in a study of cytomegalovirus exposure and HLA in healthy donors. Sequenced by immunoSEQ multiplex PCR; TCRdb stores in-frame clones only, minus some. The sample consists of some 150,000 clones, roughly 87% of them appearing once. What was sequenced was PBMCs. Receptors were obtained from a young man in good health and CMV-seropositive. CDR3s include the opening cysteine and the closing phenylalanine or tryptophan. The D gene is left open where the match is weak. Clone sizes are given selectively: once, few, many, or a class where the clone is expanded.

abundance: few
d_gene: TRBD1
j_gene: TRBJ1-5
v_gene: TRBV4-1
CDR3nt: TGCGCCAGCAGCCAGGACAGGGGAAGCAATCAGCCCCAGCATTTT
CDR3aa: CASSQDRGSNQPQHF

abundance: NA
d_gene: TRBD1
j_gene: TRBJ1-4
v_gene: TRBV2
CDR3nt: TGTGCCAGCAGTGGGAAGACAGGGGGCGCGATTGAAAAACTGTTTTTT
CDR3aa: CASSGKTGGAIEKLFF

abundance: NA
d_gene: NA
j_gene: TRBJ2-4
v_gene: TRBV4-1
CDR3nt: TGCGCCAGCAGCCAACTGCTCATACTAGCCAAAAACATTCAGTACTTC
CDR3aa: CASSQLLILAKNIQYF

abundance: many
d_gene: TRBD1
j_gene: TRBJ1-5
v_gene: TRBV5-8
CDR3nt: TGTGCCAGCGGATTACAGGGGTATAGCAATCAGCCCCAGCATTTT
CDR3aa: CASGLQGYSNQPQHF

abundance: NA
d_gene: NA
j_gene: TRBJ1-3
v_gene: TRBV28
CDR3nt: TGTGCCAGCACCCCCAGGGCTGGAAACACCATATATTTT
CDR3aa: CASTPRAGNTIYF

abundance: NA
d_gene: NA
j_gene: TRBJ2-7
v_gene: TRBV27
CDR3nt: TGTGCCAGCAGTTTCGGTCGGGTATCCTACGAGCAGTACTTC
CDR3aa: CASSFGRVSYEQYF

abundance: NA
d_gene: NA
j_gene: TRBJ2-7
v_gene: TRBV7-2
CDR3nt: TGTGCCAGCAGCCCGGGACATTACTACGAGCAGTACTTC
CDR3aa: CASSPGHYYEQYF

abundance: NA
d_gene: TRBD1
j_gene: TRBJ2-7
v_gene: TRBV5-1
CDR3nt: TGCGCCAGCAGCACCATGACAGGGAGCTCCTACGAGCAGTACTTC
CDR3aa: CASSTMTGSSYEQYF

abundance: NA
d_gene: NA
j_gene: TRBJ2-7
v_gene: TRBV11-2
CDR3nt: TGTGCCAGCAGCCCACAGGTTTCCGTCACCTACGAGCAGTACTTC
CDR3aa: CASSPQVSVTYEQYF

abundance: NA
d_gene: TRBD1
j_gene: TRBJ2-1
v_gene: TRBV7-2
CDR3nt: TGTGCCAGCAGCCCTCCCCAGGGGGTATACAATGAGCAGTTCTTC
CDR3aa: CASSPPQGVYNEQFF

abundance: NA
d_gene: NA
j_gene: TRBJ2-3
v_gene: TRBV5-4
CDR3nt: TGTGCCAGCAGCTTGAGAGGGCCCAGCACAGATACGCAGTATTTT
CDR3aa: CASSLRGPSTDTQYF

abundance: NA
d_gene: TRBD1
j_gene: TRBJ2-7
v_gene: TRBV5-5
CDR3nt: TGTGCCAGCAGCACTTCCCCCGGACAGGGGGAGGTGTACGAGCAGTACTTC
CDR3aa: CASSTSPGQGEVYEQYF

abundance: NA
d_gene: NA
j_gene: TRBJ2-7
v_gene: TRBV6-6
CDR3nt: TGTGCCAGCAGTTACGCTGGGACTGGTACCTACGAGCAGTACTTC
CDR3aa: CASSYAGTGTYEQYF

abundance: NA
d_gene: NA
j_gene: TRBJ2-1
v_gene: TRBV12-5
CDR3nt: TGTGCTAGTGGTTTGGCCCTCCCGTTGGGCAGCTATCTCAGCTCCTACAATGAGCAGTTCTTC
CDR3aa: CASGLALPLGSYLSSYNEQFF

abundance: NA
d_gene: TRBD2
j_gene: TRBJ2-1
v_gene: TRBV27
CDR3nt: TGTGCCAGCAGTTCCCTTCGGGAGGGTTTCTACAATGAGCAGTTCTTC
CDR3aa: CASSSLREGFYNEQFF

abundance: NA
d_gene: NA
j_gene: TRBJ2-5
v_gene: TRBV6-1
CDR3nt: TGTGCCAGCAGTTTGGACAGCCAAGAGACCCAGTACTTC
CDR3aa: CASSLDSQETQYF

abundance: once
d_gene: TRBD2
j_gene: TRBJ2-3
v_gene: TRBV7-2
CDR3nt: TGTGCCAGCAGCTGGACTAGCGGCACAGATACGCAGTATTTT
CDR3aa: CASSWTSGTDTQYF

abundance: NA
d_gene: NA
j_gene: TRBJ1-2
v_gene: TRBV10-2
CDR3nt: TGCGCCAGCAGCACAGGGCCCTCTAGCTATGGCTACACCTTC
CDR3aa: CASSTGPSSYGYTF

abundance: NA
d_gene: NA
j_gene: TRBJ1-4
v_gene: TRBV28
CDR3nt: TGTGCTAGCAGTCCAACAGGGTTTCGAAATGAAAAACTGTTTTTT
CDR3aa: CASSPTGFRNEKLFF

abundance: NA
d_gene: NA
j_gene: TRBJ2-7
v_gene: TRBV28
CDR3nt: TGTGCCAGCAAACAGAGGGTCCCCTACGAGCAGTACTTC
CDR3aa: CASKQRVPYEQYF

abundance: NA
d_gene: NA
j_gene: TRBJ2-3
v_gene: TRBV6-1
CDR3nt: TGTGCCACCCACGCGGGGCGCAGCACAGATACGCAGTATTTT
CDR3aa: CATHAGRSTDTQYF

abundance: NA
d_gene: TRBD1
j_gene: TRBJ1-5
v_gene: TRBV6-5
CDR3nt: TGTGCCAGCAGTTTCCAGGGGGGCAATCAGCCCCAGCATTTT
CDR3aa: CASSFQGGNQPQHF

abundance: NA
d_gene: TRBD2
j_gene: TRBJ2-2
v_gene: TRBV7-2
CDR3nt: TGTGCCAGCAGCCCTCGGACTAGCGGGTATCACGGGGAGCTGTTTTTT
CDR3aa: CASSPRTSGYHGELFF

abundance: NA
d_gene: TRBD1
j_gene: TRBJ1-5
v_gene: TRBV27
CDR3nt: TGTGCCAGCAGTCTCCACACAGGGGGTCAGCCCCAGCATTTT
CDR3aa: CASSLHTGGQPQHF